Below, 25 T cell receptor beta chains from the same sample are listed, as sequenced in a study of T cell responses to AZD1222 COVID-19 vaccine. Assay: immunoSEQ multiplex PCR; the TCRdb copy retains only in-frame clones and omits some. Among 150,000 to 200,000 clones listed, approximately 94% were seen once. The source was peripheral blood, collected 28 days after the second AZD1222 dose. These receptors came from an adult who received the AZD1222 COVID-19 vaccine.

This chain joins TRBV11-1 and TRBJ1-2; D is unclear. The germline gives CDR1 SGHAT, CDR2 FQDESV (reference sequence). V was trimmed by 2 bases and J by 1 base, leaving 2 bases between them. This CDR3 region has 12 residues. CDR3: CASSLYNYGYTF. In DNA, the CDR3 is TGTGCCAGCAGCTTATATAACTATGGCTACACCTTC.

CDR3 nucleotides: TGTGCCAGCAGTCTTAGCGGGAGTGGATTCACCGAGCAGTACTTC. Translating it yields CASSLSGSGFTEQYF. The chain joins TRBV27 to TRBJ2-7; 9 bases agree with TRBD2. Germline CDR1 MNHEY, CDR2 SMNVEV (reference sequence). The CDR3 length is 15 residues. The ends lost 5 bases at V and 6 bases at J; junction bases unmatched: 11.

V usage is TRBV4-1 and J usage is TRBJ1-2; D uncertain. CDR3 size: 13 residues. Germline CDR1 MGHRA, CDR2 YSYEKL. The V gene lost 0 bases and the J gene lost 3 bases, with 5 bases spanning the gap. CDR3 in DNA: TGCGCCAGCAGCCAAGAAAATTACTATGGCTACACCTTC. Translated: CASSQENYYGYTF.

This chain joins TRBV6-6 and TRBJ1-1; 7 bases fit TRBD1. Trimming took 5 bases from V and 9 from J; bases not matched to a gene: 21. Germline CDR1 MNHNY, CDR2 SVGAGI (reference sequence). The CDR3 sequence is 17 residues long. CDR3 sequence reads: CASSPFFVRQGSPKAFF. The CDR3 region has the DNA TGTGCCAGCAGTCCCTTTTTTGTAAGACAGGGAAGCCCTAAAGCTTTCTTT.

The CDR3 reads CASSYTYEQYF. The DNA of the CDR3 is TGTGCCAGCAGTTACACTTACGAGCAGTACTTC. The genes are TRBV2 and TRBJ2-7; D gene unclear. V shed 5 bases and J shed 4 bases, with 6 bases lying between them. This CDR3 is built from 11 residues. Germline V lookup: CDR1 SNHLY, CDR2 FYNNEI.

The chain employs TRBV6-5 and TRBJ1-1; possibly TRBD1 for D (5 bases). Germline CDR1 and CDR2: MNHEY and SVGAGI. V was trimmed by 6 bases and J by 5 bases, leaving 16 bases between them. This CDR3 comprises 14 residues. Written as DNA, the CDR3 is TGTGCCAGCAGCTCCCCAGCAGGGCGGACTGAAGCTTTCTTT. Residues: CASSSPAGRTEAFF.

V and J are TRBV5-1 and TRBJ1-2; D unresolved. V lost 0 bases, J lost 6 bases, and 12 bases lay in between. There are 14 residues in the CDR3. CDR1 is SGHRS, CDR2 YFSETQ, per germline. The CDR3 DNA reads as TGCGCCAGCAGCTTGGAGTGGCGGACCAATGGCTACACCTTC. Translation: CASSLEWRTNGYTF.

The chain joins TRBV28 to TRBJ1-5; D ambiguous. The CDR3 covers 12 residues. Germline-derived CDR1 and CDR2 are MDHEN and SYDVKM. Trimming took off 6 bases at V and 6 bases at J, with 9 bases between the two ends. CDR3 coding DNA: TGTGCCAGCAGCCACCAAGCTCAGCCCCAGCATTTT. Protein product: CASSHQAQPQHF.

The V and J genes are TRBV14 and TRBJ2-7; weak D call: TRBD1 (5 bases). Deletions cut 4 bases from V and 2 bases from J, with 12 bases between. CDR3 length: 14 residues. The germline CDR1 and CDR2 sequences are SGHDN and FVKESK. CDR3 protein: CASSLGHSTYEQYF. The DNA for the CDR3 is TGTGCCAGCAGCCTTGGACACAGCACCTACGAGCAGTACTTC.

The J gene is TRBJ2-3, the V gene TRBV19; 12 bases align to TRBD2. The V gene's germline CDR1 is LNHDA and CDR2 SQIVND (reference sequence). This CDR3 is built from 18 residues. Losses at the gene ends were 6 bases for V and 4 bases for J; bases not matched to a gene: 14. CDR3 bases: TGTGCCAGTAGACGGACTAGCGGGATCCTCCGGGCCCCAGATACGCAGTATTTT. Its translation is CASRRTSGILRAPDTQYF.

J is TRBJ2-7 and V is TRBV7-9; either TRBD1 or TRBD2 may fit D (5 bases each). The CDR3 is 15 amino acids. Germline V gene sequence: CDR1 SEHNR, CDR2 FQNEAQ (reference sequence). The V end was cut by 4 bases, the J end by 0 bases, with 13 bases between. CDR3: CASSSGPLSSYEQYF. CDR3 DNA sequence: TGTGCCAGCAGCTCGGGACCCCTGAGCTCCTACGAGCAGTACTTC.

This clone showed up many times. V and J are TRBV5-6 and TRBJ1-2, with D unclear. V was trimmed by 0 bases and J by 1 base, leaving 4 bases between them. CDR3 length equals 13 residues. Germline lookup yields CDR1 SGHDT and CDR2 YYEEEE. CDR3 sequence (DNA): TGTGCCAGCAGCTTGGGACATAACTATGGCTACACCTTC. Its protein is CASSLGHNYGYTF. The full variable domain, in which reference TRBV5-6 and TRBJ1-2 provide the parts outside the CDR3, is DAGVTQSPTHLIKTRGQQVTLRCSPKSGHDTVSWYQQALGQGPQFIFQYYEEEERQRGNFPDRFSGHQFPNYSSELNVNALLLGDSALYLCASSLGHNYGYTFGSGTRLTVV.

CDR3 in DNA: TGTGCCATCATGGAGGCTCGGGACAGAAATAACTATGGCTACACCTTC. It codes for CAIMEARDRNNYGYTF. This chain links TRBV10-3 with TRBJ1-2, with 7 bases lining up with TRBD1. This CDR3 comprises 16 residues. The ends lost 7 bases at V and 1 base at J; junction bases unmatched: 12. Germline CDR1 reads ENHRY; CDR2 reads SYGVKD.

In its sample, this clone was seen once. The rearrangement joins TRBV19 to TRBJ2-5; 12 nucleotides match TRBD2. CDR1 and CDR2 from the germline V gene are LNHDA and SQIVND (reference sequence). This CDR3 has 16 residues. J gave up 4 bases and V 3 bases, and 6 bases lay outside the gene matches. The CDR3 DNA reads TGTGCCAGTAGTATTCTAGCGGGAGGGCCGGGAGAGACCCAGTACTTC. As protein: CASSILAGGPGETQYF.

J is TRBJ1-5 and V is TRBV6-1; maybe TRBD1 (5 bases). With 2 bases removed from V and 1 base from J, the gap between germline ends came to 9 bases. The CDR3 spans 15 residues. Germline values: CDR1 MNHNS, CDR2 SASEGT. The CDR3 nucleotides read TGTGCCAGCAGTGAATGGGGGGGGAGCAATCAGCCCCAGCATTTT. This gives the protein CASSEWGGSNQPQHF.

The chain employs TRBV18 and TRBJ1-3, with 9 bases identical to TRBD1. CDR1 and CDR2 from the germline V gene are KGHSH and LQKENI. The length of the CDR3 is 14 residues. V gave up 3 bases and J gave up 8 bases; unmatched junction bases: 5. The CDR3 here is CASSPTGGLDTIYF. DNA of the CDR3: TGTGCCAGCTCACCCACAGGGGGCTTGGACACCATATATTTT.

The CDR3 loop reads CASSQDVNEQFF. For the CDR3, the DNA is TGCGCCAGCAGCCAAGACGTTAATGAGCAGTTCTTC. This chain joins TRBV4-1 and TRBJ2-1; D gene unclear. Trimming took off 0 bases at V and 7 bases at J, with 4 bases between the two ends. The CDR3 contains 12 residues. Germline V gene data show CDR1 as MGHRA and CDR2 as YSYEKL.

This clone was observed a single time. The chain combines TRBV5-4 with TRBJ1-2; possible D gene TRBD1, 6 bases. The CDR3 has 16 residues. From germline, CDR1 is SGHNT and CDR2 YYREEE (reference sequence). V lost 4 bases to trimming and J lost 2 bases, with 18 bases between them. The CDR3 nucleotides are TGTGCCAGCAGCAAGGAGGTCCGGGGGCCGAACTATGGCTACACCTTC. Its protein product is CASSKEVRGPNYGYTF.

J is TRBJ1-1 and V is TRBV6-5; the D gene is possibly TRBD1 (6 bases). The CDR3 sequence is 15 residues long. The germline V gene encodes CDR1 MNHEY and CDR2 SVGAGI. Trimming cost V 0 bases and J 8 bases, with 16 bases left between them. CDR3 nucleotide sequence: TGTGCCAGCAGTTACTCGCGCAGGGGTTCGACCGAAGCTTTCTTT. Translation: CASSYSRRGSTEAFF.

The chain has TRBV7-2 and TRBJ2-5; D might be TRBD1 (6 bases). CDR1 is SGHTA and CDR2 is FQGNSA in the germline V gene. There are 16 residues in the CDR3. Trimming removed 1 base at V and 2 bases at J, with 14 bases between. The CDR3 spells CASSLVGAAIQETQYF. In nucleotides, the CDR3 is TGTGCCAGCAGCTTAGTGGGGGCCGCAATACAAGAGACCCAGTACTTC. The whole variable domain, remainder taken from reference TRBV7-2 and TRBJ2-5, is GAGVSQSPSNKVTEKGKDVELRCDPISGHTALYWYRQSLGQGLEFLIYFQGNSAPDKSGLPSDRFSAERTGGSVSTLTIQRTQQEDSAVYLCASSLVGAAIQETQYFGPGTRLLVL.

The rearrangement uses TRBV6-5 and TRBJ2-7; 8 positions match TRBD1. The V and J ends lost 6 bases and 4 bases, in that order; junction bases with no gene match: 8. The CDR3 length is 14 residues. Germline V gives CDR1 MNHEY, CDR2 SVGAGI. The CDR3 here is CASSPRTGGYEQYF. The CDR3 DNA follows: TGTGCCAGCAGCCCCAGAACAGGGGGTTACGAGCAGTACTTC.

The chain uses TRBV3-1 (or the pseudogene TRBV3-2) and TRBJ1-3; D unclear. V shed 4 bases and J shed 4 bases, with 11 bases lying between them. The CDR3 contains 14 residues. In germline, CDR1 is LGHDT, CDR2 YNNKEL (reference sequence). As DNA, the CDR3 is TGTGCCAGCAGCCCGAATACGGGAGGAAACACCATATATTTT. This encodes CASSPNTGGNTIYF.

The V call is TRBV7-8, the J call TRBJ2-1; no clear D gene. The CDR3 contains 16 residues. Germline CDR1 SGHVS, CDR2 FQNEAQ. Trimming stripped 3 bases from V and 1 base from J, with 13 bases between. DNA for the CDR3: TGTGCCAGCAGCTTCGGGTCCCCGACGTCCTACAATGAGCAGTTCTTC. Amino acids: CASSFGSPTSYNEQFF.

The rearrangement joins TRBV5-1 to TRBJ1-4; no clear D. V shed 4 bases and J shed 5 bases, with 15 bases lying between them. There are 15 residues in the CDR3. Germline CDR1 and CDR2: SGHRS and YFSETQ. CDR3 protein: CASSNGRTYNEKLFF. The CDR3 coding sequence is TGCGCCAGCAGCAACGGCAGGACCTACAATGAAAAACTGTTTTTT.

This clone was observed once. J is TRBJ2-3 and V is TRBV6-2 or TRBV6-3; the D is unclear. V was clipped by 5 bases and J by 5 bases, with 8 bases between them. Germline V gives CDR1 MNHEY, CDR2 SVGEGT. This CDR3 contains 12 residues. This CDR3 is CASSTSQDTQYF. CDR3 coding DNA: TGTGCCAGCAGTACCTCTCAAGATACGCAGTATTTT.